This note documents a single T cell receptor beta chain sequence. Antigen specificity is unknown. This entry comes from a study of graft-versus-host responses after intestinal transplantation. Study conclusions and caveats: Early after transplant, HvG declines were associated with peak levels of circulating GvH clones.

CDR1 and CDR2 from the germline V gene are SGHVS and FQNEAQ. This CDR3 comprises 18 residues. With V trimmed by 2 bases and J by 0 bases, 10 bases remained unmatched. Clones were read by immunoSEQ multiplex PCR, and TCRdb kept only the in-frame ones, dropping some. This table has around 100,000 clones, about nine tenths appearing once. The TCR originated in a human donor who was the organ donor for an intestinal transplant. The sample here was unstimulated CD4+ T cells sorted from spleen or lymph node cells, taken before transplant. J is TRBJ1-3 and V is TRBV7-8, with 7 bases lining up with TRBD1. The CDR3 region is CASSLPRTGPLSGNTIYF. CDR3 sequence (DNA): TGTGCCAGCAGCTTACCGCGGACAGGACCTCTCTCTGGAAACACCATATATTTT.